The rows below give T cell receptor beta chains drawn from one sample of a study of T cell repertoires in ileal Crohn's disease. The data were produced by immunoSEQ multiplex PCR, yet TCRdb's version contains in-frame clones alone and is incomplete. The sample consists of roughly 5,000 clones, roughly 80% of them appearing once. The sequenced sample was ileal tissue. These TCRs come from an adult with Crohn's disease. Both conserved end residues are part of each CDR3. A D gene is named only where the DNA matches it firmly. Clone size is given for some rows only: seen once, a few or many times, or a class if the clone is expanded.

>-|TRBV18|few|TRBJ1-4
CASSPQGTTNEKLFF
TGTGCCAGCTCACCACAGGGGACAACTAATGAAAAACTGTTTTTT
>-|TRBV7-8|-|TRBJ1-1
CASSPGGQGMNTEAFF
TGTGCCAGCAGCCCGGGCGGGCAGGGGATGAACACTGAAGCTTTCTTT
>TRBD2|TRBV6-4|-|TRBJ2-1
CASSDSASGDSNEQFF
TGTGCCAGCAGTGACTCCGCTAGCGGGGATTCTAATGAGCAGTTCTTC
>-|TRBV29-1|-|TRBJ2-1
CSVQSSSYNEQFF
TGCAGCGTTCAGTCAAGCTCCTACAATGAGCAGTTCTTC
>-|TRBV29-1|-|TRBJ2-2
CSVDAGNTGELFF
TGCAGCGTTGATGCGGGGAACACCGGGGAGCTGTTTTTT
>-|TRBV5-1|-|TRBJ2-6
CASNRDMTSGANVPTF
TGCGCCAGCAACCGGGACATGACCTCTGGGGCCAACGTCCCGACTTTC
>TRBD1|TRBV18|-|TRBJ1-2
CASSVGTGVPNYGYTF
TGTGCCAGCTCCGTGGGGACAGGGGTCCCTAACTATGGCTACACCTTC
>-|TRBV6-1|-|TRBJ1-2
CASRQGFDGYTF
TGTGCCAGCAGGCAGGGGTTTGACGGCTACACCTTC
>TRBD1|TRBV18|once|TRBJ1-3
CASLPGQGRSGNTIYF
TGTGCCAGCTTACCGGGACAGGGGCGCTCTGGAAACACCATATATTTT
>TRBD2|TRBV18|-|TRBJ2-7
CASSQGLAGGSSYEQYF
TGTGCCAGCTCACAAGGGCTAGCGGGGGGGTCCTCCTACGAGCAGTACTTC
>TRBD2|TRBV11-3|few|TRBJ2-1
CASSLGGGGGEWGNNEQFF
TGTGCCAGCAGCTTAGGGGGGGGAGGAGGGGAGTGGGGGAACAATGAGCAGTTCTTC
>-|TRBV9|once|TRBJ2-1
CASSVAGDPYNEQFF
TGTGCCAGCAGCGTAGCGGGGGACCCCTACAATGAGCAGTTCTTC
>TRBD1|TRBV29-1|-|TRBJ2-1
CSVDGDRSFSYNEQFF
TGCAGCGTTGACGGGGACAGGTCTTTCTCCTACAATGAGCAGTTCTTC
>TRBD2|TRBV27|-|TRBJ2-1
CASSPRLAGGPGYNEQFF
TGTGCCAGCAGTCCAAGACTAGCGGGGGGGCCGGGATACAATGAGCAGTTCTTC
>TRBD1|TRBV7-2|-|TRBJ2-7
CASSPRTGSEQYF
TGTGCCAGCAGCCCGCGGACAGGTTCTGAGCAGTACTTC
>-|TRBV5-4|once|TRBJ2-4
CASSQEVAKNIQYF
TGTGCCAGCAGCCAGGAGGTAGCCAAAAACATTCAGTACTTC
>TRBD2|TRBV27|-|TRBJ2-2
CASTTQAGDRTGELFF
TGTGCCAGCACTACCCAGGCGGGGGACCGCACCGGGGAGCTGTTTTTT
>-|TRBV6-4|few|TRBJ2-6
CASSPRVPATGANVLTF
TGTGCCAGCAGCCCCCGGGTCCCGGCCACTGGGGCCAACGTCCTGACTTTC
>-|TRBV5-4|-|TRBJ2-1
CASSLRQDEYEQFF
TGTGCCAGCAGCTTGAGACAAGACGAATATGAGCAGTTCTTC
>TRBD1|TRBV7-8|-|TRBJ1-5
CASSRRGPSQPQHF
TGTGCCAGCAGCCGCAGGGGGCCATCTCAGCCCCAGCATTTT
>-|TRBV10-2|-|TRBJ2-1
CASSESGGAGSYNEQFF
TGCGCCAGCAGTGAGTCGGGCGGGGCGGGCTCCTACAATGAGCAGTTCTTC
>-|TRBV15|-|TRBJ1-6
CATSRERSPLHF
TGTGCCACCAGCAGAGAGCGCTCACCCCTCCACTTT
>-|TRBV5-1|few|TRBJ2-7
CASSLTQAEQYF
TGCGCCAGCAGCTTGACGCAGGCCGAGCAGTACTTC
>-|TRBV29-1|-|TRBJ1-1
CSVGSNAEAFF
TGCAGCGTTGGGAGTAATGCTGAAGCTTTCTTT
>-|TRBV5-4|-|TRBJ1-3
CASSSFDTGNTIYF
TGTGCCAGCAGCTCCTTCGACACTGGAAACACCATATATTTT
>-|TRBV9|-|TRBJ2-1
CASSVGDRPFGGEQFF
TGTGCCAGCAGCGTAGGTGACAGACCCTTTGGAGGGGAGCAGTTCTTC
>TRBD2|TRBV13|-|TRBJ2-5
CASSLSGLGRGETQYF
TGTGCCAGCAGCTTATCGGGTCTGGGGAGGGGAGAGACCCAGTACTTC
>-|TRBV6-1|-|TRBJ2-5
CASRAGGETQYF
TGTGCCAGCAGAGCAGGAGGAGAGACCCAGTACTTC
>-|TRBV5-1|-|TRBJ1-4
CASSFTGTSNEKLFF
TGCGCCAGCAGCTTTACCGGGACTTCTAATGAAAAACTGTTTTTT
>TRBD1|TRBV14|few|TRBJ2-7
CASSHRDSTYYEQYF
TGTGCCAGCAGCCACCGGGACAGCACCTACTACGAGCAGTACTTC